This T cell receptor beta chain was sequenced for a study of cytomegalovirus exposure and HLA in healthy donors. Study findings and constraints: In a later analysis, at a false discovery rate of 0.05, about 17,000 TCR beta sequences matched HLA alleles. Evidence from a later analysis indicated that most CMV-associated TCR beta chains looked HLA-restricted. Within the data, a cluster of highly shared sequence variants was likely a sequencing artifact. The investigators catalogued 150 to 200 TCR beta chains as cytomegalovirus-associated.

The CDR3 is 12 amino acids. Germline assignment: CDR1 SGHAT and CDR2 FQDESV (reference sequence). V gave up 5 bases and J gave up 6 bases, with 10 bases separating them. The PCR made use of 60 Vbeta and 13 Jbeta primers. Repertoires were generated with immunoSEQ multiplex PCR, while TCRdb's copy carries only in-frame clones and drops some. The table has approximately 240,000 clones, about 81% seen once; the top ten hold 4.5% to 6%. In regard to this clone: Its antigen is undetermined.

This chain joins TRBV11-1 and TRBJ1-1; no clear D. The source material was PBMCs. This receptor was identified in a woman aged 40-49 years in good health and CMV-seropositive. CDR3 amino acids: CASSGRYAEAFF. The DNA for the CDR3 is TGTGCCAGCAGCGGCAGGTACGCTGAAGCTTTCTTT. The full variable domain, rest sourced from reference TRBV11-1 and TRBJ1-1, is EAEVAQSPRYKITEKSQAVAFWCDPISGHATLYWYRQILGQGPELLVQFQDESVVDDSQLPKDRFSAERLKGVDSTLKIQPAELGDSAMYLCASSGRYAEAFFGQGTRLTVV.